Below, 14 T cell receptor beta chains from the same sample are listed, as sequenced in a study of blood T cells in healthy people across ages. It was with a sample-barcoded 5' primer and a J-beta primer mix that a second PCR of roughly 7 to 12 cycles was run. Using its own MiXCR run on the 5' RACE reads, TCRdb lists one record per CDR3 protein. The repertoire holds roughly 1,500,000 distinct CDR3 sequences, with almost 35% as singletons. The sample comprised blood. The source of these receptors is a woman aged 30 to 39 in good health.

The V gene is TRBV27, the J gene TRBJ2-1; D remains unclear. This CDR3 comprises 15 residues. The germline V gene encodes CDR1 MNHEY and CDR2 SMNVEV (reference sequence). Deletions cut 3 bases from V and 2 bases from J, with 11 bases between. CDR3 DNA: TGTGCCAGCAGTTTTGAGAGCGTACCCTACAATGAGCAGTTCTTC. Its translation: CASSFESVPYNEQFF.

This clonotype was observed at least ten times. The rearrangement joins TRBV13 to TRBJ2-7; D uncertain. The CDR3 has 16 amino acids. The V end was cut by 4 bases, the J end by 2 bases, with 18 bases between. Looked up from germline, CDR1 is PRHDT and CDR2 is FYEKMQ (reference sequence). The CDR3 loop reads CASSSPSRRKTYEQYF. CDR3 DNA sequence: TGTGCCAGCAGCTCCCCCAGCCGACGGAAGACCTACGAGCAGTACTTC.

This clonotype has more than one count but fewer than ten. One end of the junction does not line up with germline, which may come from a read error. The V gene is TRBV20-1, the J gene TRBJ2-1; 8 nucleotides line up with TRBD2. This CDR3 spans 13 amino acids. From germline, CDR1 is DFQATT and CDR2 SNEGSKA (reference sequence). CDR3 protein: CNARGSGEREQFF. The CDR3 DNA reads as TGCAATGCTAGAGGTAGCGGGGAACGAGAGCAGTTCTTC.

This clonotype was seen ten or more times. The CDR3 is CASSLGQSTDTQYF. Written as DNA, the CDR3 is TGCGCCAGCAGCTTGGGACAGAGCACAGATACGCAGTATTTT. The V call is TRBV5-1, the J call TRBJ2-3, with D possibly being TRBD1 (5 bases). V was shortened by 0 bases and J by 0 bases, with 5 bases between the two germline ends. Germline V lookup: CDR1 SGHRS, CDR2 YFSETQ. The CDR3 extends over 14 amino acids. The full variable domain, its missing parts supplied by reference TRBV5-1 and TRBJ2-3, is KAGVTQTPRYLIKTRGQQVTLSCSPISGHRSVSWYQQTPGQGLQFLFEYFSETQRNKGNFPGRFSGRQFSNSRSEMNVSTLELGDSALYLCASSLGQSTDTQYFGPGTRLTVL.

This clonotype was seen a few times. DNA of the CDR3: TGTGCCAGCAGCAATGGAGGGAGGACAGGGGAAGACTATGGCTACACCTTC. Protein product: CASSNGGRTGEDYGYTF. The chain has TRBV28 and TRBJ1-2; 9 nucleotides align to TRBD1. The CDR3 has 17 amino acids. Germline V gives CDR1 MDHEN, CDR2 SYDVKM. V lost 6 bases, J lost 3 bases, and 14 bases stayed unmatched.

This rearrangement joins TRBV11-2 to TRBJ2-3; the D gene is possibly TRBD1 (6 bases). The CDR3 is 15 amino acids. CDR1 and CDR2 (germline): SGHAT, FQNNGV. Trimming stripped 5 bases from V and 8 bases from J, with 20 bases between. This chain's CDR3 is CASSKGEWASVTQYF. CDR3 in DNA: TGTGCCAGCAGCAAGGGGGAGTGGGCAAGTGTTACGCAGTATTTT.

This clonotype was counted only a few times. J is TRBJ2-2 and V is TRBV4-1; 10 nucleotides agree with TRBD1. V shed 0 bases, J shed 6 bases, and the junction held 4 bases outside the gene matches. This CDR3 contains 16 residues. The germline V gene encodes CDR1 MGHRA and CDR2 YSYEKL. DNA for the CDR3: TGCGCCAGCAGCCAAGAAGAGGACAGGGGGGCCGGGGAGCTGTTTTTT. It translates to CASSQEEDRGAGELFF.

The chain links TRBV20-1 to TRBJ1-3; no definite D call. This CDR3 comprises 14 residues. CDR1 is DFQATT, CDR2 SNEGSKA, per germline (reference sequence). Trimming stripped 3 bases from V and 0 bases from J, with 9 bases between. The DNA of the CDR3 is TGCAGTGCTAGTCAAGATCACTCTGGAAACACCATATATTTT. Its translation is CSASQDHSGNTIYF.

The chain couples TRBV20-1 to TRBJ2-7; 7 nucleotides align to TRBD1. The CDR3 contains 15 residues. Unmatched junction bases numbered 10, after V lost 0 bases and J lost 5 bases. Germline-derived CDR1 and CDR2 are DFQATT and SNEGSKA (reference sequence). CDR3 amino acids: CSARDGAGGSHEQYF. CDR3 nucleotides: TGCAGTGCTAGAGATGGAGCAGGGGGTAGCCACGAGCAGTACTTC.

The chain recombines TRBV20-1 with TRBJ2-1; 8 bases agree with TRBD2. This CDR3 comprises 17 residues. Germline-derived CDR1 and CDR2 are DFQATT and SNEGSKA (reference sequence). V trimming: 1 base; J trimming: 9 bases; junction bases outside the gene matches: 17. DNA for the CDR3: TGCAGTGCTAGAGGCCTGGGTAGGGTAGCGGGGTACGGTGAGCAGTTCTTC. It is translated as CSARGLGRVAGYGEQFF.

This clonotype was seen a handful of times. The chain has TRBV27 and TRBJ2-3, with TRBD2 matching 11 bases. The CDR3 totals 17 residues. CDR1 is MNHEY and CDR2 is SMNVEV in the germline V gene (reference sequence). V dropped 3 bases and J dropped 2; count of bases not matched to a gene: 7. The CDR3 is CASSLLTSGIITDTQYF. The CDR3 nucleotides read TGTGCCAGCAGTTTGTTGACTAGCGGGATCATCACAGATACGCAGTATTTT.

This clonotype showed up just a few times. The chain couples TRBV12-3 or TRBV12-4 to TRBJ2-1, with TRBD2 as a possible D gene (6 bases). Trimming cost V 4 bases and J 9 bases, with 10 bases left between them. The CDR3 is 12 residues long. CDR3 residues: CASSSEGGEQFF. For the CDR3, the DNA is TGTGCCAGCAGTTCGGAGGGTGGTGAGCAGTTCTTC.

The chain uses TRBV27 and TRBJ2-2; 7 bases are a match to TRBD2. This CDR3 comprises 14 residues. Trimming at V came to 6 bases and at J to 6 bases, leaving 7 bases not matched to a gene. Germline values: CDR1 MNHEY, CDR2 SMNVEV (reference sequence). The DNA of the CDR3 is TGTGCCAGCAGCCCCGGGACTATAGCCGGGGAGCTGTTTTTT. Its protein is CASSPGTIAGELFF.

This chain joins TRBV27 and TRBJ2-2; TRBD2 aligns across 10 bases. Trimming at V came to 6 bases and at J to 3 bases, leaving 7 bases not matched to a gene. CDR3 size: 16 residues. Germline loops: CDR1 MNHEY, CDR2 SMNVEV (reference sequence). Here the CDR3 DNA reads TGTGCCAGCAGCCTAGCGGGAGTTTTATACACCGGGGAGCTGTTTTTT. This translates into CASSLAGVLYTGELFF.